The 21 T cell receptor beta chains below come from one sample, sequenced in a study of shared clonotypes between healthy human individuals. The repertoire was sequenced with immunoSEQ multiplex PCR; TCRdb's copy has only in-frame clones and lacks some. The data hold nearly 750,000 clones, with about two thirds observed a single time. What was sequenced was memory CD4+ T cells sorted from blood. Subset meaning: CD45RA-negative fraction. Source of these receptors: a woman aged 25 to 39 in good health.

V is TRBV7-9 and J is TRBJ1-5; TRBD1 aligns across 8 bases. There are 15 residues in the CDR3. After removal of 5 bases from V and 4 bases from J, the junction contained 7 bases not matched to a gene. Germline lookup yields CDR1 SEHNR and CDR2 FQNEAQ (reference sequence). The DNA of the CDR3 is TGTGCCAGCAGCCCTCAGGGGGCGCAAAATCAGCCCCAGCATTTT. Translating gives CASSPQGAQNQPQHF.

The gene calls are TRBV11-3 and TRBJ1-1; D gene uncertain. This CDR3 is built from 13 residues. Germline CDR1 and CDR2: SGHNT and YENEEA. V shed 5 bases and J shed 0 bases, with 7 bases lying between them. CDR3 DNA: TGTGCCAGCAGCGCGGGAGTGAACACTGAAGCTTTCTTT. This translates into CASSAGVNTEAFF.

This chain connects TRBV4-2 to TRBJ2-5; weak D call: TRBD2 (5 bases). Trimming shortened V by 0 bases and J by 5 bases, and 19 bases separated the two germline ends. The CDR3 loop spans 17 amino acids. Germline assignment: CDR1 LGHNA and CDR2 YNFKEQ. In DNA, the CDR3 is TGTGCCAGCAGCCAAGATTCCGGCGCGACGGGGTTGGAGACCCAGTACTTC. It translates to CASSQDSGATGLETQYF.

This clone is a singleton in its sample. The rearrangement links TRBV19 to TRBJ1-1; D is unresolved. The germline V gene has CDR1 LNHDA and CDR2 SQIVND (reference sequence). Trimming stripped 7 bases from V and 1 base from J, with 10 bases between. This CDR3 comprises 13 residues. CDR3 region: CASKSMRNTEAFF. CDR3 DNA: TGTGCCAGTAAAAGTATGAGGAACACTGAAGCTTTCTTT.

The rearrangement joins TRBV28 to TRBJ2-2; maybe TRBD1 (6 bases). The germline V gene has CDR1 MDHEN and CDR2 SYDVKM. The germline V and J ends were trimmed by 6 bases and 7 bases, with 18 bases remaining between them. This CDR3 contains 15 residues. CDR3 amino acids: CASRSRQGPGGELFF. The CDR3 DNA reads TGTGCCAGCAGATCCAGGCAGGGGCCGGGCGGGGAGCTGTTTTTT.

The sample holds a few counts of this clone. This chain links TRBV2 with TRBJ1-5; 7 positions match TRBD1. V lost 8 bases, J lost 7 bases, and 8 bases stayed unmatched. This CDR3 has 13 residues. Germline V gene sequence: CDR1 SNHLY, CDR2 FYNNEI. In nucleotides, the CDR3 is TGTGCCAGCGAAGACAGGGAAGACCAGCCCCAGCATTTT. As protein: CASEDREDQPQHF.

V gene TRBV9 combines with J gene TRBJ1-6, with unresolved D. Germline CDR1 SGDLS, CDR2 YYNGEE. V lost 0 bases to trimming and J lost 3 bases, with 7 bases between them. This CDR3 spans 15 amino acids. CDR3 sequence (DNA): TGTGCCAGCAGCGTAGCCCCGGGCTATAATTCACCCCTCCACTTT. This encodes CASSVAPGYNSPLHF. Supplemented by reference TRBV9 and TRBJ1-6, the full variable domain reads DSGVTQTPKHLITATGQRVTLRCSPRSGDLSVYWYQQSLDQGLQFLIQYYNGEERAKGNILERFSAQQFPDLHSELNLSSLELGDSALYFCASSVAPGYNSPLHFGNGTRLTVT.

The chain is built from TRBV25-1 and TRBJ2-1; either TRBD1 or TRBD2 may fit D (5 bases each). The ends were cut back, 8 bases at V and 6 bases at J, with 20 bases in the middle. Germline V gene sequence: CDR1 MGHDK, CDR2 SYGVNS. The CDR3 is made up of 15 amino acids. Written as DNA, the CDR3 is TGTGCCAGCTGCCCCCGGGGCCGGCTGGCCAATGAGCAGTTCTTC. It specifies CASCPRGRLANEQFF.

A few counts support this clone. The chain combines TRBV20-1 with TRBJ2-7; a weak D match, TRBD2 (5 bases). Germline V gene sequence: CDR1 DFQATT, CDR2 SNEGSKA (reference sequence). The CDR3 has 11 amino acids. The germline V and J ends were trimmed by 3 bases and 6 bases, with 9 bases remaining between them. The CDR3 reads CSASGVTEQYF. CDR3 DNA sequence: TGCAGTGCTAGCGGGGTAACCGAGCAGTACTTC.

This clone was picked up a small number of times. The J gene is TRBJ2-1, the V gene TRBV11-3, with TRBD2 matching 8 bases. The CDR3 is 13 residues long. Per germline, CDR1 SGHNT and CDR2 YENEEA. The V and J ends lost 6 bases and 5 bases, in that order; junction bases with no gene match: 3. The CDR3 coding sequence is TGTGCCAGCAGTCGGGAGGGTCACAATGAGCAGTTCTTC. Translation gives CASSREGHNEQFF.

This clone appeared once. The chain combines TRBV19 with TRBJ2-2; 13 positions agree with TRBD2. Germline CDR1 LNHDA, CDR2 SQIVND (reference sequence). Germline trimming cut 5 bases from V and 3 bases from J; bases unmatched to any gene: 9. The CDR3 runs 18 residues. CDR3 in amino acids: CASSLRTSGRGDTGELFF. CDR3 coding DNA: TGTGCCAGTAGTCTCCGGACTAGCGGGAGAGGAGACACCGGGGAGCTGTTTTTT.

The chain recombines TRBV5-1 with TRBJ2-5; the match to TRBD2 covers 11 bases. The V gene's germline CDR1 is SGHRS and CDR2 YFSETQ. J was trimmed by 2 bases and V by 4 bases; bases with no gene match: 10. The CDR3 is made up of 17 amino acids. DNA for the CDR3: TGCGCCAGCAGCCCGGAGCCTCTAGCGGGAGGACAAGAGACCCAGTACTTC. This sequence encodes CASSPEPLAGGQETQYF.

The chain combines TRBV9 with TRBJ2-5; 13 nucleotides line up with TRBD2. The CDR3 consists of 14 residues. Germline trimming cut 3 bases from V and 9 bases from J; bases unmatched to any gene: 5. In germline, CDR1 is SGDLS, CDR2 YYNGEE. CDR3 DNA: TGTGCCAGCAGCGGAGGGACTAGCGGGAATCCCCAGTACTTC. It codes for CASSGGTSGNPQYF.

A single count supports this clone. The J gene is TRBJ2-4, the V gene TRBV11-3; D possibly corresponds to TRBD1 (6 bases). The CDR3 is 13 residues long. Looked up from germline, CDR1 is SGHNT and CDR2 is YENEEA. The germline V and J ends were trimmed by 4 bases and 4 bases, with 8 bases remaining between them. The CDR3 here is CASSSTGKNIQYF. CDR3 DNA sequence: TGTGCCAGCAGCTCGACAGGAAAAAACATTCAGTACTTC.

This rearrangement joins TRBV7-9 to TRBJ1-5; D is undetermined. The germline V gene has CDR1 SEHNR and CDR2 FQNEAQ (reference sequence). Trimming left V 9 bases short and J 0 bases short, with 12 bases between. The CDR3 runs 14 residues. CDR3 nucleotide sequence: TGTGCCAGTGCCTCCGGAAATAGCAATCAGCCCCAGCATTTT. Its translation is CASASGNSNQPQHF.

V is TRBV4-1 and J is TRBJ1-2, with 10 bases lining up with TRBD1. J was trimmed by 4 bases and V by 3 bases; bases with no gene match: 5. CDR1 and CDR2 (germline): MGHRA, YSYEKL. The CDR3 loop spans 15 amino acids. The DNA for the CDR3 is TGCGCCAGCAGCCAGGGGGACAGGGGCACCTATGGCTACACCTTC. Its translation: CASSQGDRGTYGYTF.

This chain links TRBV7-9 with TRBJ1-1; tentatively, D is TRBD1 (5 bases). Between the trimmed V and J ends, which lost 5 bases and 4 bases, there was a span of 11 bases. The germline CDR1 and CDR2 sequences are SEHNR and FQNEAQ (reference sequence). CDR3 length: 13 residues. The CDR3 sequence: CASSKTGPTEAFF. CDR3 sequence (DNA): TGTGCCAGCAGCAAAACAGGACCCACTGAAGCTTTCTTT.

This clone was observed once. The rearrangement joins TRBV15 to TRBJ2-7; D might be TRBD1 (5 bases). Germline-derived CDR1 and CDR2 are LNHNV and YYDKDF (reference sequence). Trimming stripped 1 base from V and 5 bases from J, with 15 bases between. The CDR3 spans 15 residues. CDR3 DNA: TGTGCCACCAGCAGAGCGCAGGGCAGTATCGACGAGCAGTACTTC. Translating it yields CATSRAQGSIDEQYF.

V gene TRBV7-2 combines with J gene TRBJ1-4; D gene unclear. Germline V gene sequence: CDR1 SGHTA, CDR2 FQGNSA. With 1 base removed from V and 6 bases from J, the gap between germline ends came to 12 bases. CDR3 length: 15 amino acids. The DNA for the CDR3 is TGTGCCAGCAGCTTAGTTGCAACCCCGGATGAAAAACTGTTTTTT. Translating gives CASSLVATPDEKLFF.

The rearrangement joins TRBV28 to TRBJ1-1, with D perhaps TRBD1 (5 bases). Trimming stripped 8 bases from V and 7 bases from J, with 14 bases between. The germline V gene encodes CDR1 MDHEN and CDR2 SYDVKM. This CDR3 has 12 amino acids. CDR3 residues: CASFFTGFEAFF. The DNA of the CDR3 is TGTGCCAGCTTCTTTACAGGCTTTGAAGCTTTCTTT. Full variable domain (missing parts from reference TRBV28 and TRBJ1-1): DVKVTQSSRYLVKRTGEKVFLECVQDMDHENMFWYRQDPGLGLRLIYFSYDVKMKEKGDIPEGYSVSREKKERFSLILESASTNQTSMYLCASFFTGFEAFFGQGTRLTVV.

The rearrangement links TRBV9 to TRBJ1-2; D call uncertain. The CDR3 contains 15 residues. Germline loops: CDR1 SGDLS, CDR2 YYNGEE. Between the trimmed V and J ends, which lost 4 bases and 4 bases, there was a span of 17 bases. CDR3 nucleotide sequence: TGTGCCAGCAGCCCCGGACCCAGTCAGGCCTATGGCTACACCTTC. It is translated as CASSPGPSQAYGYTF.